Listed below are T cell receptor beta chains from one sample, sequenced in a study of CD8 T cell repertoires and HIV-1 epitope variants. The antigens these receptors bind are not known. The method was immunoSEQ multiplex PCR; TCRdb's version includes in-frame clones alone and lacks a portion of them. Of approximately 5,000 clones detected, approximately 71% appear once; the ten largest clones hold more than 40%. Sequencing was done on a sample of cultured CD8+ T cells derived from PBMCs. These receptors all stem from a male donor with HIV. CDR3s include the opening cysteine and the closing phenylalanine or tryptophan.

14 | TRBJ2-3 | TRBV4-3 | CASSQGRGADTQYF
12 | TRBJ1-3 | TRBV4-2 | CASSPGSSTIYF
15 | TRBJ1-1 | TRBV5-4 | CASSTGNLENTEAFF
15 | TRBJ1-3 | TRBV9 | CASSYTGAGGNTIYF
15 | TRBJ2-7 | TRBV28 | CASSPRLGDLYEQYF
13 | TRBJ2-7 | TRBV5-4 | CASSLFIGDEQYF
18 | TRBJ2-5 | TRBV7-6 | CASSYLPGGLAGSETQYF
15 | TRBJ1-1 | TRBV19 | CASSIGTGGGTEAFF
13 | TRBJ2-7 | TRBV10-1 | CASSESVADEQYF
15 | TRBJ1-6 | TRBV7-2 | CASSFRPLRDSPLHF
14 | TRBJ1-5 | TRBV6-5 | CASSYSSPLEPQHF
13 | TRBJ2-7 | TRBV2 | CASSAGQFYEQYF
16 | TRBJ2-2 | TRBV6-1 | CASSDHRGFSTGELFF
16 | TRBJ2-7 | TRBV7-9 | CASSLYPGTDPYEQYF
14 | TRBJ2-5 | TRBV6-5 | CASSYGRGMETQYF
14 | TRBJ1-4 | TRBV7-8 | CASSLLNGEEKLFF
16 | TRBJ2-7 | TRBV19 | CASSMSRPATVYEQYF
10 | TRBJ2-7 | TRBV6-1 | CASSFERQYF
10 | TRBJ1-1 | TRBV6-7 | CASSGTEAFF
12 | TRBJ2-5 | TRBV28 | CASSSGAGEQYF
13 | TRBJ2-1 | TRBV30 | CAWSVQPRNEQFF
14 | TRBJ1-1 | TRBV7-9 | CASRPPGGDQEAFF
16 | TRBJ2-6 | TRBV19 | CASSIDQGSGANVLTF